The next 16 T cell receptor beta chains were all read from a single sample in a study of T cell repertoires in cytomegalovirus infection. Using its own MiXCR run on the reads, TCRdb lists one record per CDR3 protein. The repertoire holds a few hundred thousand distinct CDR3 sequences, 18% seen once, with under 9% in the top ten. Sequences were obtained from PBMCs. Receptors were obtained from a human donor in good health (CMV status not recorded). Some clones in this sample may be carry-over from other donors' samples.

This clonotype was observed many times. This chain connects TRBV12-5 to TRBJ2-6, with D possibly being TRBD2 (6 bases). Trimming cost V 6 bases and J 2 bases, with 14 bases left between them. The germline V gene encodes CDR1 LGHNT and CDR2 FRNRAP. This CDR3 region has 16 residues. CDR3 nucleotides: TGTGCTAGTGGCCCCGGGGGAAGCGCTGGGGCCAACGTCCTGACTTTC. Protein: CASGPGGSAGANVLTF.

This clonotype has ten or more counts. The gene calls are TRBV12-3 or TRBV12-4 and TRBJ1-4, with a possible D match to TRBD1 (5 bases). V was clipped by 0 bases and J by 8 bases, with 10 bases between them. The length of the CDR3 is 14 residues. The CDR3 sequence: CASSLAGALEKLFF. The CDR3 DNA reads as TGTGCCAGCAGTTTAGCAGGGGCCCTGGAAAAACTGTTTTTT.

This clonotype was detected a few times. This sequence joins TRBV6-2 or TRBV6-3 and TRBJ2-3; D may be TRBD2 (5 bases). Germline values: CDR1 MNHEY, CDR2 SVGEGT. V lost 4 bases, J lost 2 bases, and 16 bases lay in between. There are 16 residues in the CDR3. For the CDR3, the DNA is TGTGCCAGCAGTTCCAACGATGGACTGCACACAGATACGCAGTATTTT. It translates to CASSSNDGLHTDTQYF.

V is TRBV12-5 and J is TRBJ2-1; 10 bases align to TRBD2. Germline CDR1 reads LGHNT; CDR2 reads FRNRAP. This CDR3 spans 14 amino acids. J was trimmed by 15 bases and V by 0 bases; bases with no gene match: 8. The CDR3 is CASGLVRSGRARFF. CDR3 coding DNA: TGTGCTAGTGGTTTGGTACGGAGCGGGAGGGCGCGGTTCTTC.

The chain couples TRBV7-9 to TRBJ2-7, with D unclear. Trimming took off 3 bases at V and 3 bases at J, with 18 bases between the two ends. Germline V gene sequence: CDR1 SEHNR, CDR2 FQNEAQ (reference sequence). This CDR3 has 16 amino acids. CDR3 amino acids: CASSFDSARGHYEQYF. For the CDR3, the DNA is TGTGCCAGCAGCTTCGATTCAGCCCGAGGCCACTACGAGCAGTACTTC. Complete variable domain (other parts from reference TRBV7-9 and TRBJ2-7): DTGVSQNPRHKITKRGQNVTFRCDPISEHNRLYWYRQTLGQGPEFLTYFQNEAQLEKSRLLSDRFSAERPKGSFSTLEIQRTEQGDSAMYLCASSFDSARGHYEQYFGPGTRLTVT.

Only a few counts were recorded for this clonotype. The gene calls are TRBV29-1 and TRBJ2-3, with 11 bases lining up with TRBD2. The CDR3 contains 15 residues. Germline V CDR1 and CDR2: SQVTM, ANQGSEA. The V and J ends lost 4 bases and 3 bases, in that order; junction bases with no gene match: 6. DNA for the CDR3: TGCAGCGTTGGAGTAGCGGGGGGGCTAACAGATACGCAGTATTTT. It specifies CSVGVAGGLTDTQYF.

The chain links TRBV7-9 to TRBJ2-1; no clear D. Germline assignment: CDR1 SEHNR and CDR2 FQNEAQ (reference sequence). CDR3 length: 11 amino acids. Trimming cost V 1 base and J 15 bases, with 10 bases left between them. CDR3 loop: CASSLGPPGFF. DNA for the CDR3: TGTGCCAGCAGCTTAGGGCCCCCCGGGTTCTTC.

V is TRBV6-6 and J is TRBJ2-7; maybe TRBD1 (6 bases). The germline CDR1 and CDR2 sequences are MNHNY and SVGAGI (reference sequence). This CDR3 is built from 14 residues. Trimming pared 7 bases from V and 5 bases from J, leaving 18 bases between. The CDR3 protein is CASNWERGLDEQYF. The CDR3 DNA reads as TGTGCCAGCAACTGGGAGAGGGGGTTAGACGAGCAGTACTTC.

This chain joins TRBV10-3 and TRBJ2-1; 8 bases fit TRBD2. This CDR3 region has 17 residues. The V and J ends lost 2 bases and 8 bases, in that order; junction bases with no gene match: 14. In germline, CDR1 is ENHRY, CDR2 SYGVKD. DNA of the CDR3: TGTGCCATCAGTGAGGCAAGCGGGAGCGGTTCCTTCTATGAGCAGTTCTTC. It is translated as CAISEASGSGSFYEQFF.

This clonotype has a count of ten or more. This CDR3 reads CASSLGGRGAFF. The CDR3 DNA follows: TGTGCCAGCAGCTTAGGAGGCAGGGGAGCTTTCTTT. The rearrangement links TRBV7-9 to TRBJ1-1; D may be TRBD1 (6 bases). The V gene's germline CDR1 is SEHNR and CDR2 FQNEAQ (reference sequence). The CDR3 is 12 amino acids. The V and J ends lost 1 base and 10 bases respectively, with 10 bases between them.

The rearrangement joins TRBV29-1 to TRBJ2-7; D may be TRBD2 (5 bases). Trimming removed 4 bases at V and 7 bases at J, with 17 bases between. This CDR3 comprises 13 residues. Germline values: CDR1 SQVTM, CDR2 ANQGSEA. CDR3 amino acids: CSVGDGFTGEQYF. The CDR3 DNA follows: TGCAGCGTTGGAGACGGATTCACGGGGGAGCAGTACTTC.

The chain recombines TRBV20-1 with TRBJ2-5, with TRBD2 matching 14 bases. The junction had 11 bases not matched to a gene; V was cut back by 6 bases and J by 5 bases. Germline assignment: CDR1 DFQATT and CDR2 SNEGSKA (reference sequence). The CDR3 covers 16 residues. CDR3 sequence (DNA): TGCAGTGCGACCGGGACTAGCGGGAGTAAGGGGGAGACCCAGTACTTC. Protein: CSATGTSGSKGETQYF.

The CDR3: CASSPNLYEQYF. The CDR3 DNA reads as TGTGCCAGCAGTCCAAACCTATACGAGCAGTACTTC. The rearrangement links TRBV12-3 or TRBV12-4 to TRBJ2-7; D remains ambiguous. V was shortened by 5 bases and J by 4 bases, with 9 bases between the two germline ends. This CDR3 is built from 12 residues.

This clonotype came up many times. This chain uses TRBV7-2 with TRBJ1-2; 8 positions agree with TRBD1. Trimming at V came to 5 bases and at J to 4 bases, leaving 6 bases not matched to a gene. This CDR3 is 14 amino acids long. Germline-derived CDR1 and CDR2 are SGHTA and FQGNSA. CDR3: CASSLRGQVYGYTF. In nucleotides, the CDR3 is TGTGCCAGCAGCCTCAGGGGGCAGGTCTATGGCTACACCTTC.

This clonotype occurred a few times. This rearrangement joins TRBV12-3 or TRBV12-4 to TRBJ2-1; D gene unclear. The CDR3 runs to 13 residues. Trimming removed 4 bases from V and 7 bases from J, with 11 bases in between. The CDR3 here is CASSSLLGNEQFF. CDR3 nucleotide sequence: TGTGCCAGCAGTTCCCTCCTGGGGAATGAGCAGTTCTTC.

The sample holds a few counts of this clonotype. This chain links TRBV7-2 with TRBJ2-3; 9 positions match TRBD2. The CDR3 extends over 15 amino acids. V shed 2 bases, J shed 5 bases, and the junction held 5 bases outside the gene matches. Germline values: CDR1 SGHTA, CDR2 FQGNSA. In DNA form, the CDR3 reads TGTGCCAGCAGCTTATTCGGCGGGGGGGGAGATACGCAGTATTTT. Protein product: CASSLFGGGGDTQYF.